This TCR beta chain derives from a study of blood T cell repertoires in COVID-19. Study at large: Sites across the United States, Italy and Spain contributed samples from acute and convalescent COVID-19. PBMCs, B-cell-depleted T cells, or T cells were the source of the cDNA or gDNA that made up the material.

Germline lookup yields CDR1 SEHNR and CDR2 FQNEAQ (reference sequence). Trimming cost V 6 bases and J 6 bases, with 14 bases left between them. This CDR3 is built from 13 residues. TCRdb's table, derived via immunoSEQ multiplex PCR, lists solely in-frame clones and lacks some. The sample yields 90,000 to 150,000 clones, approximately 80% seen once. This chain joins TRBV7-9 and TRBJ1-2; D may be TRBD1 (6 bases). The specimen was peripheral blood. This clonotype was sampled from a woman at least 80 years old with acute or convalescent COVID-19. As DNA, the CDR3 is TGTGCCAGCAGTCCCCGGGGGGGCGATGGCTACACCTTC. Translated: CASSPRGGDGYTF.